This paragraph covers one T cell receptor (beta chain) sequence. Its specificity is not known. All gene names here are mouse names. The sequence runs out 1 residue before the end of the CDR3; the remainder is reconstructed from the germline J gene. This sample was included in a study of tissue T cells after allogeneic stem cell transplantation. Notes on the study in general: Anatomically similar tissues had similar TCR repertoires within each patient.

Specified time point: mouse harvest day 7 after allogeneic transplant. Tail vein injection delivered 10^7 T-cell-depleted bone marrow cells and 10^6 splenic CD5+ T cells. The germline CDR1 and CDR2 sequences are LGHNA and YSYQKL. V was clipped by 2 bases and J by 0 bases; unmatched bases: 5. CDR3 length equals 16 residues. TCRdb's copy holds only in-frame clones and misses some; the assay was immunoSEQ multiplex PCR. The table shows thousands of clones, with less than 55% occurring only once. V is TRBV2 and J is TRBJ2-3, with 7 nucleotides matching TRBD2. This sequence originates from a female BALB/c mouse given C57BL/6 T cells with graft-versus-host disease after an allogeneic hematopoietic cell transplant. The specimen was gut tissue. CDR3 sequence reads: CASSQQLGTSAETLYF. The CDR3 bases that were read are TGTGCCAGCAGCCAACAACTGGGGACTAGTGCAGAAACGCTGTAT.